This T cell receptor beta chain is from a study of cytomegalovirus exposure and HLA in healthy donors. The study's findings and limits: One cluster of highly shared sequence variants probably arose as a sequencing artifact.

With 60 Vbeta and 13 Jbeta primers, the PCR was carried out. Profiled with immunoSEQ multiplex PCR; TCRdb holds only in-frame clones, not every one. The clone table shows just over 150,000 clones, with the ten largest holding under 2.5%. Comments on this clone: Its target is unknown.

This CDR3 region has 14 residues. V lost 3 bases to trimming and J lost 7 bases; unmatched junction nucleotides: 10. The germline V gene has CDR1 GTSNPN and CDR2 SVGIG (reference sequence). Sequenced: PBMCs. The clonotype originates from a man in his thirties or forties in good health and CMV-seronegative. The V call is TRBV30, the J call TRBJ2-7; 9 bases align to TRBD1. The chain's CDR3 is CAWSGLGQGREQYF. The CDR3 region has the DNA TGTGCCTGGAGCGGCCTGGGACAGGGCCGTGAGCAGTACTTC.